This T cell receptor beta chain was captured in a study of beta chain features in type 1 diabetes. The CDR3 sequence is 16 residues long. As every portion of the isolated RNA was reverse transcribed, the sequencing read expressed TCRB transcripts. Measured with immunoSEQ multiplex PCR; TCRdb has only the in-frame clones, and not every one. This table has about 930,000 clones, roughly 15% appearing once. This clone has just a few counts. As yet, its antigen is unknown. Study-wide results and limits: The influence of HLA type on TCRB rearrangement stayed undetermined.

This clonotype was sampled from a young woman in good health. The sequenced sample was naive CD4+ T cells from blood. The chain joins TRBV21-1 to TRBJ2-1. TRBV21-1 is noted as a pseudogene. The CDR3 sequence: CASSNRLRAISHEQFF. The DNA of the CDR3 is TGTGCCAGCAGCAATCGTCTCCGGGCCATCTCCCATGAGCAGTTCTTC.